This TCR beta chain was observed in a study of response to subunit inactivated influenza vaccine. Study conclusions and caveats: Authors suggested seasonal influenza vaccinations each recruit few new T cells.

Deletions cut 5 bases from V and 11 bases from J, with 17 bases between. This CDR3 contains 13 residues. Germline CDR1 is SGHKS and CDR2 is YYEKEE (reference sequence). TCRdb ran MiXCR on the RT-PCR reads and lists one entry per CDR3 protein. Of roughly 700,000 distinct CDR3 sequences detected, approximately 14% appear once; the ten largest clones hold 5.5% to 7%. Turning to this clonotype: The antigen remains unidentified.

This sequence originates from a man in his fifties or sixties who received an inactivated influenza vaccine. The sample consisted of PBMCs from blood, taken around 15 days before vaccination. The gene calls are TRBV5-5 and TRBJ1-5; tentative D call: TRBD1 (5 bases). The CDR3 loop reads CASSKGVETTQHF. The CDR3 DNA reads as TGTGCCAGCAGTAAAGGGGTCGAAACTACCCAGCATTTT.